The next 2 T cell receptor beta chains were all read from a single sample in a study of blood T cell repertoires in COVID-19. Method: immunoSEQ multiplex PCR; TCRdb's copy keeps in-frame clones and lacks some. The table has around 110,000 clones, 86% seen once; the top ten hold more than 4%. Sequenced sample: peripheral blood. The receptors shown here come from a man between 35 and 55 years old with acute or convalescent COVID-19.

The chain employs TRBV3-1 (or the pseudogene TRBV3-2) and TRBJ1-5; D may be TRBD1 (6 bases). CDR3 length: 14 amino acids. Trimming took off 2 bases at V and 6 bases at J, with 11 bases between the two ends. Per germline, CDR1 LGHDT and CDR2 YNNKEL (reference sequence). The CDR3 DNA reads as TGTGCCAGCAGCCAAAAAGGGGGGGGTCAGCCCCAGCATTTT. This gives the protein CASSQKGGGQPQHF.

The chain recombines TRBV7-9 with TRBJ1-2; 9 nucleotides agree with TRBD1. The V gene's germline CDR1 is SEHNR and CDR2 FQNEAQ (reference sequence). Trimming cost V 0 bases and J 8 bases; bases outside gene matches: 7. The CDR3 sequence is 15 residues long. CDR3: CASSLAGQGFRGYTF. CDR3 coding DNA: TGTGCCAGCAGCTTAGCGGGACAGGGATTCCGGGGCTACACCTTC.